One and the same sample provided the 17 T cell receptor beta chains below, sequenced in a study of cytomegalovirus exposure and HLA in healthy donors. The PCR ran on 60 Vbeta and 13 Jbeta primers. Sequencing used immunoSEQ multiplex PCR; TCRdb keeps in-frame clones, though not all of them. The sample includes about 100,000 clones, 79% of them seen just once. Sequencing was carried out using PBMCs. These receptors were collected from a female donor in good health and CMV-seropositive.

This chain joins TRBV7-2 and TRBJ2-2, with D maybe TRBD2 (7 bases). This CDR3 is built from 17 residues. In germline, CDR1 is SGHTA, CDR2 FQGNSA. Trimming stripped 0 bases from V and 4 bases from J, with 15 bases between. CDR3 protein: CASSLAPYGGATGELFF. The CDR3 DNA follows: TGTGCCAGCAGCTTAGCCCCCTATGGGGGGGCCACCGGGGAGCTGTTTTTT.

The chain carries TRBV10-2 and TRBJ1-4; no firm D call. The CDR3 has 14 amino acids. V was clipped by 4 bases and J by 8 bases, with 14 bases between them. CDR1 and CDR2 (germline): WSHSY, SAAADI. The CDR3 is CASSVVGSGEKLFF. In DNA form, the CDR3 reads TGCGCCAGCAGTGTAGTCGGGTCGGGGGAAAAACTGTTTTTT.

V gene TRBV19 combines with J gene TRBJ2-3; 8 bases match TRBD2. This CDR3 comprises 16 residues. The germline V gene has CDR1 LNHDA and CDR2 SQIVND (reference sequence). Trimming removed 7 bases from V and 3 bases from J; junction bases left unmatched: 12. The CDR3 here is CASMRGSGTRTDTQYF. The CDR3 coding sequence is TGTGCCAGTATGAGGGGGAGCGGGACTAGGACAGATACGCAGTATTTT.

This clone showed up just once. This rearrangement joins TRBV6-1 to TRBJ1-1, with 8 bases that match TRBD1. The junction had 10 bases not matched to a gene; V was cut back by 6 bases and J by 4 bases. CDR3 length: 15 residues. The V gene's germline CDR1 is MNHNS and CDR2 SASEGT. In nucleotides, the CDR3 is TGTGCCAGCAGCCTGTCGCAGGGGGCTGCCACTGAAGCTTTCTTT. Its translation is CASSLSQGAATEAFF.

The chain carries TRBV30 and TRBJ1-5, with 7 bases that match TRBD1. From germline, CDR1 is GTSNPN and CDR2 SVGIG (reference sequence). J gave up 4 bases and V 2 bases, and 8 bases lay outside the gene matches. The CDR3 length is 15 residues. The CDR3 DNA is TGTGCCTGGAGTCCCCGGGACAGTAGAAATCAGCCCCAGCATTTT. This gives the protein CAWSPRDSRNQPQHF.

V is TRBV11-3 and J is TRBJ2-1; TRBD2 matches 12 bases. The CDR3 is 19 amino acids. After removal of 6 bases from V and 0 bases from J, the junction contained 12 bases not matched to a gene. The germline V gene encodes CDR1 SGHNT and CDR2 YENEEA. For the CDR3, the DNA is TGTGCCAGCAGTCCAAGGACTAGCGGGGCCGTTAGCTCCTACAATGAGCAGTTCTTC. Encoded protein: CASSPRTSGAVSSYNEQFF.

The CDR3 loop is CASSRGQSLIYGYTF. The CDR3 nucleotides are TGTGCCAGCAGCCGGGGACAGTCCCTAATCTATGGCTACACCTTC. This rearrangement joins TRBV14 to TRBJ1-2; 7 nucleotides align to TRBD1. The CDR3 has 15 residues. Germline V CDR1 and CDR2: SGHDN, FVKESK. V trimming: 4 bases; J trimming: 4 bases; junction bases outside the gene matches: 9.

CDR3 sequence (DNA): TGTGCCAGCAGCAGGGGCGCGTACCAAGAGACCCAGTACTTC. Amino acid sequence: CASSRGAYQETQYF. This rearrangement joins TRBV6-5 to TRBJ2-5; TRBD1 is a possible D gene (6 bases). CDR3 size: 14 residues. The V end was cut by 6 bases, the J end by 0 bases, with 11 bases between. CDR1 and CDR2 from the germline V gene are MNHEY and SVGAGI.

CDR3 protein: CASSPRTGGEKLFF. The CDR3, as DNA: TGTGCCAGCAGCCCCCGGACAGGGGGTGAAAAACTGTTTTTT. This rearrangement joins TRBV7-9 to TRBJ1-4, with TRBD1 identical over 10 bases. CDR3 length: 14 amino acids. CDR1 and CDR2 from the germline V gene are SEHNR and FQNEAQ (reference sequence). V was clipped by 5 bases and J by 7 bases; unmatched bases: 4.

The CDR3 sequence: CASSPWTSGAYEQYF. The CDR3 DNA is TGTGCCAGCAGCCCCTGGACTAGCGGGGCCTACGAGCAGTACTTC. This chain uses TRBV6-5 with TRBJ2-7; the match to TRBD2 covers 12 bases. The CDR3 has 15 amino acids. V shed 6 bases, J shed 2 bases, and the junction held 5 bases outside the gene matches. The germline V gene has CDR1 MNHEY and CDR2 SVGAGI.

The chain couples TRBV13 to TRBJ2-7; D remains ambiguous. This CDR3 contains 14 residues. Per the germline V gene, CDR1 is PRHDT and CDR2 is FYEKMQ (reference sequence). With 1 base removed from V and 0 bases from J, the gap between germline ends came to 7 bases. The CDR3 loop is CASSLARNSYEQYF. In DNA form, the CDR3 reads TGTGCCAGCAGCTTAGCTAGAAACTCCTACGAGCAGTACTTC.

A few counts support this clone. The chain is built from TRBV7-8 and TRBJ1-6; no clear D. The CDR3 runs 15 residues. Germline-derived CDR1 and CDR2 are SGHVS and FQNEAQ. Trimming took off 3 bases at V and 9 bases at J, with 15 bases between the two ends. As DNA, the CDR3 is TGTGCCAGCAGCTTCCGCCGGGAAATCGGTTCACCCCTCCACTTT. Residues: CASSFRREIGSPLHF.

The chain has TRBV6-1 and TRBJ2-1, with TRBD2 as a possible D gene (5 bases). Germline V lookup: CDR1 MNHNS, CDR2 SASEGT. CDR3 length: 10 amino acids. V shed 8 bases and J shed 10 bases, with 9 bases lying between them. The CDR3 sequence is CASGGVEQFF. CDR3 DNA: TGTGCCAGCGGAGGAGTGGAGCAGTTCTTC.

The chain links TRBV29-1 to TRBJ2-7; 8 bases agree with TRBD2. V shed 7 bases, J shed 5 bases, and the junction held 7 bases outside the gene matches. The germline CDR1 and CDR2 sequences are SQVTM and ANQGSEA. The CDR3 has 12 amino acids. The CDR3 sequence: CSAHRGGHEQYF. Here the CDR3 DNA reads TGCAGCGCCCATCGGGGGGGCCACGAGCAGTACTTC.

The chain links TRBV30 to TRBJ1-6; the D is unclear. The CDR3 sequence is 14 residues long. Trimming shortened V by 0 bases and J by 8 bases, and 11 bases separated the two germline ends. The germline CDR1 and CDR2 sequences are GTSNPN and SVGIG (reference sequence). In nucleotides, the CDR3 is TGTGCCTGGAGTGTCCCCGGTGGAGATTCACCCCTCCACTTT. It is translated as CAWSVPGGDSPLHF.

The rearrangement links TRBV11-2 to TRBJ2-5; TRBD2 agrees at 10 bases. Germline lookup yields CDR1 SGHAT and CDR2 FQNNGV. V lost 3 bases and J lost 9; bases outside the gene matches: 7. There are 14 residues in the CDR3. The CDR3 loop is CASSFGFSGGSQYF. As DNA, the CDR3 is TGTGCCAGCAGCTTCGGGTTTAGCGGGGGGTCCCAGTACTTC.

V is TRBV30 and J is TRBJ2-7, with TRBD2 identical over 13 bases. The germline V gene has CDR1 GTSNPN and CDR2 SVGIG (reference sequence). The J segment lost 2 bases and the V segment lost 2 bases, leaving 6 bases of the junction unmatched. The CDR3 runs to 16 residues. The DNA of the CDR3 is TGTGCCTGGAGTATCGGGACTAGCGGGATAACCTACGAGCAGTACTTC. This gives the protein CAWSIGTSGITYEQYF. The whole variable domain, filled in from reference TRBV30 and TRBJ2-7, reads SQTIHQWPATLVQPVGSPLSLECTVEGTSNPNLYWYRQAAGRGLQLLFYSVGIGQISSEVPQNLSASRPQDRQFILSSKKLLLSDSGFYLCAWSIGTSGITYEQYFGPGTRLTVT.